This T cell receptor (beta chain) was recorded in a study of Ad26.COV2.S vaccination and SARS-CoV-2 variants. CDR1 is SGHNT, CDR2 YYREEE, per germline (reference sequence). Trimming shortened V by 4 bases and J by 6 bases, and 19 bases separated the two germline ends. The CDR3 is 15 amino acids. Indicated treatment: roughly 20 received Ad26.COV2.S at low or high dose, single or two shots; 5 received placebo; per-sample allocation not given. Samples came from day 63 after the first vaccine or placebo injection. An Ad26 vector carrying the Wuhan-strain SARS-CoV-2 spike served as the vaccine. The method was immunoSEQ multiplex PCR; TCRdb's version includes in-frame clones alone and lacks a portion of them. The table shows about 350,000 clones, with 88% occurring only once. Whole-study findings and limits: After vaccination, substantial breadth of spike-specific CD8+ and CD4+ responses was reported. Placebo recipients and vaccine recipients were similar in non-spike TCR breadth.

For this clone: The target antigen is unknown.

The J gene is TRBJ1-1, the V gene TRBV5-4; no clear D gene. This clonotype originated in a person aged 18-60 years who received the Ad26.COV2.S COVID-19 vaccine or a placebo. The source was peripheral blood, collected in a trial of Ad26.COV2.S vaccine versus placebo. The chain's CDR3 is CASSPREGRDPEAFF. The CDR3 DNA sequence: TGTGCCAGCAGCCCACGAGAGGGTCGGGATCCTGAAGCTTTCTTT.